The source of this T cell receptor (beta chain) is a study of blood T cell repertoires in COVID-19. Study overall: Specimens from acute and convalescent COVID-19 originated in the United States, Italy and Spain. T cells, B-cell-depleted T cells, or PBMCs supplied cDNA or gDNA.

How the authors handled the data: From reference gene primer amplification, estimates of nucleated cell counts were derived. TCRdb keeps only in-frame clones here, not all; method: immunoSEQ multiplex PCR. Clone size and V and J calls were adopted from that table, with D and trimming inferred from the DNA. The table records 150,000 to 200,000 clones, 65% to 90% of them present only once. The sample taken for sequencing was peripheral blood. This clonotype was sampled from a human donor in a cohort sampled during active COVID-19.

The CDR3 loop reads CASAFGTGSYEQYF. The CDR3 DNA follows: TGTGCCAGCGCCTTCGGGACAGGATCCTACGAGCAGTACTTC. The chain is built from TRBV10-3 and TRBJ2-7; 8 bases agree with TRBD1. The CDR3 contains 14 residues. The germline gives CDR1 ENHRY, CDR2 SYGVKD. The V gene end was trimmed by 10 bases and the J gene end by 1 base; junction bases not matched to a gene: 9.